Listed here is a single TCR beta chain. Its target antigen remains unknown. Base qualities are not provided; no much larger clone lies one nucleotide away. Whole blood was collected in K2EDTA tubes by collaborating institutions according to the institutions' own protocols. Collaborator samples were shipped for TCRbeta analysis as frozen whole blood, isolated PBMCs, or DNA extracted from either sample type. The immunoSEQ Assay, a bias-controlled multiplex PCR, was used to amplify TCRbeta CDR3 regions from genomic DNA. In the source study's methods: The number of nucleated cells in each sample was estimated from the amplification of reference gene primers within the assay. To quantify the absolute abundance of each unique TCRbeta CDR3 rearrangement, sequence reads were collapsed and filtered. For each sample, productive Simpson clonality was calculated as the square root of Simpson's diversity index across productive rearrangements. Imported from immuneACCESS, the table was reduced by TCRdb to in-frame sequences with V and J called. These copies leave out some clones; in studies compared against another copy, an unresolved V gene accounts for under half, and the cause of the remainder is not known. V, J and clone size were drawn from that table, and D and trimming were deduced from the DNA. This sample has 140,000 or so clones in its table, and around three quarters of those were observed once. Jointly, the top ten make up roughly 4.3% of the sample.

These data belong to a study of blood T cell repertoires in COVID-19 (dated by TCRdb to the early 2020s). Study-wide context: Samples from collaborators originated in the United States, Italy and Spain and spanned both the acute and convalescent phases of COVID-19. Samples were obtained from the ongoing ImmuneRACE study (first 160 participants) and from approximately 1,200 subjects provided by 6 global collaborators. The prospective study material was composed of cDNA or gDNA derived from T cells, B-cell-depleted T cells, or PBMCs. The dataset comprised deeply sampled blood TCRbeta repertoires from subjects exposed to, actively infected with, or recovered from COVID-19. The repertoires were released in a freely available public database meant as a resource for research on the immune response to SARS-CoV-2. Where available, HLA class I and class II types were taken from metadata supplied by the sample provider and were not determined by assay-based typing. The sample metadata nearly always contained a de-identified subject ID, COVID-19 status, age in years and sex.

V is pared back by 3 bases and J by 4 bases, with 9 bases lying between the germline termini. The germline V gene provides CDR1 SGHTA and CDR2 FQGNSA. The CDR3 runs 13 residues from the cysteine to the phenylalanine. This entry keeps only the CDR3 DNA: 39 bases, framed from base 1. Results and caveats for the whole study, not just this receptor: The amount of clinical and demographic metadata varied by source and participant and was provided uncurated.

Recombination linked TRBV7-2 to TRBJ1-1; the D gene is perhaps TRBD1, on 6 matching bases. Sequenced sample: peripheral blood. This TCR derives from a man in his sixties with acute or convalescent COVID-19. CDR3 sequence: CASSLTGVTEAFF. The nucleotide sequence reads as follows: TGTGCCAGCAGCTTGACAGGCGTCACTGAAGCTTTCTTT.